These T cell receptor beta chains were read from a single sample in a study of blood T cell repertoires in COVID-19. The protocol was immunoSEQ multiplex PCR, while the TCRdb copy is restricted to in-frame clones and leaves out a portion. This table has 23,000 or so clones, approximately 92% appearing once. The specimen sequenced was peripheral blood. Source of these receptors: a human donor in a cohort sampled during active COVID-19. The CDR3 runs from the conserved cysteine through the conserved F or W. The D gene is left open where the match is weak. Clone size appears in some rows only: once, few, many, or a class for an expanded clone.

D gene,V gene,J gene,clone size,CDR3 DNA,CDR3 protein
TRBD2,TRBV7-3,TRBJ2-1,.,TGTGCCAGCAGCTCCGGCGGACTAGCGGGCACCGAGCAGTTCTTC,CASSSGGLAGTEQFF
TRBD1,TRBV4-1,TRBJ1-2,few,TGCGCCAGCAGCCAAGAGTCCGGACAGGGAAGATATGGCTACACCTTC,CASSQESGQGRYGYTF
TRBD1,TRBV29-1,TRBJ1-1,.,TGCAGCGTTTACAGGGGCGCCGAAGCTTTCTTT,CSVYRGAEAFF
.,TRBV28,TRBJ1-2,.,TGTGCCAGCAGTTTATTGGTCAGGGGTAGAGTTGGCTACACCTTC,CASSLLVRGRVGYTF
.,TRBV28,TRBJ2-1,.,TGTGCCAGCAGTTTCGAGACAGCCCACAATGAGCAGTTCTTC,CASSFETAHNEQFF
.,TRBV6-4,TRBJ1-6,.,TGTGCCGTCTCGGGGGGGGTCCTCAATTCACCCCTCCACTTT,CAVSGGVLNSPLHF
TRBD1,TRBV19,TRBJ1-1,.,TGTGCCAGTAGTAGTCCCCCCAGGGGGGCGGAAGCTTTCTTT,CASSSPPRGAEAFF
.,TRBV28,TRBJ1-1,.,TGTGCCAGCAGTTTATCTCAGGGTGGCACTGAAGCTTTCTTT,CASSLSQGGTEAFF
TRBD1,TRBV30,TRBJ1-6,.,TGTGCCTGGATGGAGGAGGGGGCGGATTCACCCCTCCACTTT,CAWMEEGADSPLHF
.,TRBV4-1,TRBJ2-1,.,TGCGCCAGCAGCCAAGATCCTGCGGAGACGGGAGCGTCCTACAATGAGCAGTTCTTC,CASSQDPAETGASYNEQFF
TRBD1,TRBV6-2/TRBV6-3,TRBJ2-7,few,TGTGCCAGCAGCTCCCCGGGACAGGGTGGCGACGAGCAGTACTTC,CASSSPGQGGDEQYF
.,TRBV10-3,TRBJ1-1,.,TGTGCCATCGAGGCCCGGAGAGGGAACACTGAAGCTTTCTTT,CAIEARRGNTEAFF